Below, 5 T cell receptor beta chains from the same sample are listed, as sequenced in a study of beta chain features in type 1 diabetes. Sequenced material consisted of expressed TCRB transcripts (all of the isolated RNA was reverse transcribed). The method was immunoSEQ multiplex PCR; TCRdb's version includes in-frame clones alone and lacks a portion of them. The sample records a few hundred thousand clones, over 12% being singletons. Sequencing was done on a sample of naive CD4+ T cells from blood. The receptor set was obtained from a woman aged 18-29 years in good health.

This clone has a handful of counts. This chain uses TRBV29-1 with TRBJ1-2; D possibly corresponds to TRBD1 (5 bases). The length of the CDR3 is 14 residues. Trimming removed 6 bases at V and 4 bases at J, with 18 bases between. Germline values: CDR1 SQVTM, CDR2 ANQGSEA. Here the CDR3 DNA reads TGCAGCGTCGAACCGGGGGATTATGGCTATGGCTACACCTTC. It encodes CSVEPGDYGYGYTF.

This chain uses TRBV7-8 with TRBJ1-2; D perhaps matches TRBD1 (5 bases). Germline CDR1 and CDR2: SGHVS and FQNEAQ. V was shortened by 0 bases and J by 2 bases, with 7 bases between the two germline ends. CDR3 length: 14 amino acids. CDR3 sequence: CASSLAQGNYGYTF. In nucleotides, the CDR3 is TGTGCCAGCAGCTTAGCGCAGGGAAACTATGGCTACACCTTC.

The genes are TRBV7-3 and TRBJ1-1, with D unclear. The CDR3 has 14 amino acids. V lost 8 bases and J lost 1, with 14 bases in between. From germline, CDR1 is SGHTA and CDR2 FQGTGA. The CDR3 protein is CASSSGVGNTEAFF. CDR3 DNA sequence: TGTGCCAGCTCGAGCGGTGTTGGGAACACTGAAGCTTTCTTT.

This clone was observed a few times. The CDR3 DNA reads as TGTGCCAGCAGTTTTGGGACTATCTACGAGCAGTACTTC. Its translation: CASSFGTIYEQYF. This chain uses TRBV28 with TRBJ2-7, with 7 bases aligning to TRBD2. The V segment lost 3 bases and the J segment 3 bases; nucleotides outside the gene matches: 2. Germline V lookup: CDR1 MDHEN, CDR2 SYDVKM. CDR3 size: 13 residues.

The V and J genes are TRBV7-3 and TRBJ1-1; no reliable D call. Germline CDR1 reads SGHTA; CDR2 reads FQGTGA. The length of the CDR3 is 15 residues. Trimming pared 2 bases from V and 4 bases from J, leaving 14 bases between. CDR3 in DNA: TGTGCCAGCAGCTTATTAAGGGTTGGGAGCACTGAAGCTTTCTTT. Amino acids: CASSLLRVGSTEAFF.